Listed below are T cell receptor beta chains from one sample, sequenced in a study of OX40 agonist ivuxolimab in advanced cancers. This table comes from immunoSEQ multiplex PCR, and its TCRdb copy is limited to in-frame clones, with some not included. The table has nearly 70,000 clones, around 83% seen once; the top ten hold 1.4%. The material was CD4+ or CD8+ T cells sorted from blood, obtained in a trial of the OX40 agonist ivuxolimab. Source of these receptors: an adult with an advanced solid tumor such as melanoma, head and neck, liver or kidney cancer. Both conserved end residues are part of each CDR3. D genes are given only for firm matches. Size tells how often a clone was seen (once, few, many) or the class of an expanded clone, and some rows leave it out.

TGTGCCAGCAGCCAGGGGGTGTCTGACACCGGGGAGCTGTTTTTT	CASSQGVSDTGELFF	TRBJ2-2	-	TRBD1	TRBV5-6	15
TGTGCCAGCAGTGCAAAAGGGGGAGGTAACACTGAAGCTTTCTTT	CASSAKGGGNTEAFF	TRBJ1-1	-	-	TRBV6-1	15
TGTGCCAGCAGTTTATTCTTTAGCGGGGTTGGGGACACCGGGGAGCTGTTTTTT	CASSLFFSGVGDTGELFF	TRBJ2-2	-	TRBD2	TRBV27	18
TGCGCCAGCAGCCAAGCGGGGGGAGCTGGAAACACCATATATTTT	CASSQAGGAGNTIYF	TRBJ1-3	-	-	TRBV4-1	15
TGCGCCAGCAGAGGGGCCGGCATACTTTCACCCCTCCACTTT	CASRGAGILSPLHF	TRBJ1-6	-	-	TRBV5-1	14
TGCGCCAGCAGCTTGAACGGGCAGGGGGCAGATGAGCAGTTCTTC	CASSLNGQGADEQFF	TRBJ2-1	-	TRBD1	TRBV5-1	15
TGCAGCGTTGGAACGGGCCCGAACACTGAAGCTTTCTTT	CSVGTGPNTEAFF	TRBJ1-1	many	-	TRBV29-1	13
TGTGCCAGCAGCTGGAATACCGGGACGCAAGAGACCCAGTACTTC	CASSWNTGTQETQYF	TRBJ2-5	-	-	TRBV7-2	15
TGCAGCGTTGAAGACAACGAAGGGGGCTTCTCCTACGAGCAGTACTTC	CSVEDNEGGFSYEQYF	TRBJ2-7	-	TRBD1	TRBV29-1	16
TGTGCCACCCTGGGGGTGTATGAAAAACTGTTTTTT	CATLGVYEKLFF	TRBJ1-4	-	-	TRBV6-1	12
TGTGCCAGTACGGTTACCTACGAGCAGTACTTC	CASTVTYEQYF	TRBJ2-7	few	-	TRBV2	11
TGTGCTAGTGGTAGGGGACAGGGAGAAGAGACCCAGTACTTC	CASGRGQGEETQYF	TRBJ2-5	-	TRBD1	TRBV12-5	14
TGTGCCAGCAGTACGCGACAGGGAGACACTGAAGCTTTCTTT	CASSTRQGDTEAFF	TRBJ1-1	-	TRBD1	TRBV2	14
TGTGCCAGCAGTTACTCGACCCACTCATATGGCTACACCTTC	CASSYSTHSYGYTF	TRBJ1-2	-	-	TRBV6-6	14
TGCGCCAGCAGAGCAATGCAGGGTTCGGACTCCTACGAGCAGTACTTC	CASRAMQGSDSYEQYF	TRBJ2-7	-	-	TRBV5-1	16
TGTGCCAGCATCCGCTCCGGGACAGGGGGTTTTGCAGATACGCAGTATTTT	CASIRSGTGGFADTQYF	TRBJ2-3	-	TRBD1	TRBV28	17
TGTGCCAGCAGCTTAGAAGTCAGTCCTCTCTCCTACAATGAGCAGTTCTTC	CASSLEVSPLSYNEQFF	TRBJ2-1	-	-	TRBV11-2	17
TGTGCCAGCAGCCAAGATGGGCCTAGCGGCGACAATGAGCAGTTCTTC	CASSQDGPSGDNEQFF	TRBJ2-1	few	TRBD2	TRBV4-2	16
TGTGCCAGCAGCACGCGGGACCGCGGTGGCTACACCTTC	CASSTRDRGGYTF	TRBJ1-2	-	-	TRBV6-1	13
TGTGCCAGCAGCCCTCCCCTCGGAGGAAATGAAAAACTGTTTTTT	CASSPPLGGNEKLFF	TRBJ1-4	-	-	TRBV9	15
TGTGCCTGGAGTGTAATGGGGATGAACACTGAAGCTTTCTTT	CAWSVMGMNTEAFF	TRBJ1-1	-	-	TRBV30	14
TGTGCCGGTAGCAGGGGGCCCGGTGAAAAACTGTTTTTT	CAGSRGPGEKLFF	TRBJ1-4	-	TRBD1	TRBV2	13
TGTGCCAGCAGTTCTAATAGTGGGGGACGAGAGACCCAGTACTTC	CASSSNSGGRETQYF	TRBJ2-5	-	-	TRBV28	15
TGTGCCAGCAGCTCAGGACGAGGCAATCAGCCCCAGCATTTT	CASSSGRGNQPQHF	TRBJ1-5	-	-	TRBV5-6	14
TGCGCCAGCAGTGAGGGGACAGGGGGCGAGGAGCAGTACTTC	CASSEGTGGEEQYF	TRBJ2-7	-	TRBD1	TRBV10-1	14
TGTGCCAGCAGTCGGGGACTCAACTACGAGCAGTACTTC	CASSRGLNYEQYF	TRBJ2-7	-	-	TRBV6-6	13
TGTGCCAGCAGCTTCCGCCACAATGAGCAGTTCTTC	CASSFRHNEQFF	TRBJ2-1	-	-	TRBV7-9	12
TGTGCCAGCAGCCGCGGGACTCCAGAGACCCAGTACTTC	CASSRGTPETQYF	TRBJ2-5	-	-	TRBV11-2	13
TGTGCCAGCAGTTACGACAGGGTAGATGGCTACACCTTC	CASSYDRVDGYTF	TRBJ1-2	few	TRBD1	TRBV6-5	13
TGTGCCAGCTCGGACTATAATTCACCCCTCCACTTT	CASSDYNSPLHF	TRBJ1-6	-	-	TRBV11-2	12
TGTGCCAGTAGCCGGGACCCCAGCTCCTACGAGCAGTACTTC	CASSRDPSSYEQYF	TRBJ2-7	-	-	TRBV19	14
TGTGCCAGCAGTCGCGTCGACGGGGGGCAAGAGACCCAGTACTTC	CASSRVDGGQETQYF	TRBJ2-5	once	TRBD2	TRBV27	15
TGTGCCAGCAGTTTGCGGCAGGGGACTCAGCCCCAGCATTTT	CASSLRQGTQPQHF	TRBJ1-5	-	-	TRBV28	14
TGTGCCAGCAGCTTCGGACAGGGAGAGACCCAGTACTTC	CASSFGQGETQYF	TRBJ2-5	-	TRBD1	TRBV5-4	13
TGTGCCACCAGCAGAGGCAGGGGGCCCCTGAGAGAGACCCAGTACTTC	CATSRGRGPLRETQYF	TRBJ2-5	once	TRBD1	TRBV15	16
TGTGCCAGCAGCTTAGACTCCTCGGGCTACGAGCAGTACTTC	CASSLDSSGYEQYF	TRBJ2-7	few	-	TRBV7-2	14
TGCGCCAGCAGTGAACAGGCGGACACCATATATTTT	CASSEQADTIYF	TRBJ1-3	few	-	TRBV10-2	12
TGTGCCACCAGCACGCACAGCGCCTCTGGGGCCAACGTCCTGACTTTC	CATSTHSASGANVLTF	TRBJ2-6	-	-	TRBV15	16
TGTGCCAGCAGCCGGGACTGGGACAACACTGAAGCTTTCTTT	CASSRDWDNTEAFF	TRBJ1-1	-	-	TRBV5-1	14
TGTGCCAGCAGCCCCGGGACAGGGTCACCCTACGAGCAGTACTTC	CASSPGTGSPYEQYF	TRBJ2-7	-	TRBD1	TRBV7-9	15
TGTGCTAGTGGTTCAAAAGGGGCCCACTACGAGCAGTACTTC	CASGSKGAHYEQYF	TRBJ2-7	-	-	TRBV12-5	14
TGTGCCAGTAGTATAGGACAGTTCTCCTACGAGCAGTACTTC	CASSIGQFSYEQYF	TRBJ2-7	-	-	TRBV19	14
TGTGCCAGCAAGTTCCAAGAGACCCAGTACTTC	CASKFQETQYF	TRBJ2-5	-	-	TRBV7-9	11
TGTGCCAGCAGCCCCATGGGGGGATCGACAGGGAGCTCCTACGAGCAGTACTTC	CASSPMGGSTGSSYEQYF	TRBJ2-7	once	-	TRBV27	18
TGTGCCAGCAGCTCCGCGGGGGCGGGCCCCTACAATGAGCAGTTCTTC	CASSSAGAGPYNEQFF	TRBJ2-1	-	-	TRBV7-6	16
TGTGCCAGCAGTTTTCGGCTAGCGGGGGGGTACTACGAGCAGTACTTC	CASSFRLAGGYYEQYF	TRBJ2-7	-	TRBD2	TRBV28	16
TGTGCCAGCAGCTTTTTGACTCGGAGTGAAAAACTGTTTTTT	CASSFLTRSEKLFF	TRBJ1-4	-	-	TRBV7-2	14
TGTGCCAGCAGTCCCCTAGGCTACGAGCAGTACTTC	CASSPLGYEQYF	TRBJ2-7	-	-	TRBV6-5	12
TGCGCCAGCAGGCTGTGGACAAATGAGCAGTTCTTC	CASRLWTNEQFF	TRBJ2-1	-	-	TRBV5-1	12
TGCGCCAGCAGCTTGACGGGAGGAATGACTGAAGCTTTCTTT	CASSLTGGMTEAFF	TRBJ1-1	-	-	TRBV5-1	14
TGTGCCAGTAGGACCCCGGGACAGGGGAACACCGGGGAGCTGTTTTTT	CASRTPGQGNTGELFF	TRBJ2-2	-	TRBD1	TRBV19	16
TGTGCCAGTAGTAGGGGACAATTCTACGAGCAGTACTTC	CASSRGQFYEQYF	TRBJ2-7	-	-	TRBV19	13